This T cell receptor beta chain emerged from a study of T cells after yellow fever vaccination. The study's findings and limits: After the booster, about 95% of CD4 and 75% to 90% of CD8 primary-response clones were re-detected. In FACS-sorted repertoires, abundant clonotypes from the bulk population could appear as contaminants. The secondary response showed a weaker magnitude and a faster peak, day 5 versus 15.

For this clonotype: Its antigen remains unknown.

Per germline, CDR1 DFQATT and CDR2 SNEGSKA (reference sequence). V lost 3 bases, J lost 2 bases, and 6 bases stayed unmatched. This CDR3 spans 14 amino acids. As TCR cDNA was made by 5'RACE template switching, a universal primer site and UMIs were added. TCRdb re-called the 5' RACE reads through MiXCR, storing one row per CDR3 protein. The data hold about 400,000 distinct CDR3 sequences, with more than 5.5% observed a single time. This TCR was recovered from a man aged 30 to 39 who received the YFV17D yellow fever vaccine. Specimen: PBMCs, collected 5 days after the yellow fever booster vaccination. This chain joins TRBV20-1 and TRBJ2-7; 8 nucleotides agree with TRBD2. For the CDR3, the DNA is TGCAGTGCTAGTGTACGGGAGGGCCCCTACGAGCAGTACTTC. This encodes CSASVREGPYEQYF.